This T cell receptor beta chain appears in the sequencing data of a study of sequential checkpoint blockade in melanoma (dated by TCRdb to about 2019). About the investigation overall: Patients were randomized 1:1 to first-line nivolumab followed by ipilimumab (arm A) or ipilimumab followed by nivolumab (arm B). Both trial sequences were followed by maintenance nivolumab.

The treatment or condition label for this specimen denotes: randomized to nivolumab then ipilimumab (arm A) or the reverse (arm B). None of the trial patients had been given prior DNA-damaging chemotherapy. Live CD3+CD8+ cells negative for CD19 and CD56 were sorted from thawed PBMCs on a FACS Aria II flow cytometer. Samples came from patients with melanoma in CheckMate 064, a randomized, open-label phase II trial of sequential checkpoint blockade. Peripheral blood mononuclear cells were collected by leukapheresis, purified with Ficoll-Paque, and frozen in human serum with roughly 10% DMSO. Purity of sorted blood CD3+CD8+ cells was verified at >98% immediately after sorting, followed by DNA extraction. The study at large found these results: Larger, independent patient cohorts are needed to validate the response-prediction model that combines TCR metrics and mutation burden.

A single count supports this clone. Its antigen remains unidentified. Base quality data are lacking; no much larger clone is found one base away. The germline V gene encodes CDR1 MDHEN and CDR2 SYDVKM. V is reduced by 8 bases and J by 4 bases, leaving a spacing of 21 bases between them. The CDR3 measures 16 amino acids from cysteine to phenylalanine. The retained sequence is limited to the CDR3, 48 bases, with the frame set at the first base. TCRbeta CDR3 regions were immunosequenced from genomic DNA with the immunoSEQ Assay. Before high-throughput sequencing, the genomic DNA was amplified using bias-controlled multiplex PCR. For the original study's pipeline: To quantify the absolute abundance of each unique TCRbeta CDR3 region, the sequences were collapsed and filtered. Clonality, defined as 1 minus Pielou's evenness, was calculated using only productive rearrangements. A previously published method was used to identify clones whose frequencies were significantly greater in on-treatment samples than in baseline samples. TCRdb retrieved this table from immuneACCESS and kept in-frame rearrangements only. Not all clones are present; in checked studies, unresolved V genes account for under half, and no reason is known for the remainder. The V and J calls and clone size were taken over from that table, and D and trimming were inferred from the DNA. Counted in this sample were some 40,000 clones; approximately 84% of them appeared once. The ten most abundant clones make up less than 7% of the sample.

Here the chain combines TRBV28 and TRBJ2-1; perhaps TRBD1 is the D gene, with 6 bases matching. The sequencing used CD8+ T cells sorted from blood (inferred from file names), collected from a patient given nivolumab and ipilimumab in sequence. The sequence derives from a human donor with melanoma. CDR3 region: CASSEQGLGTYNEQFF. The DNA sequence is given as TGTGCCAGCTCAGAACAGGGTCTTGGTACGTACAATGAGCAGTTCTTC.